The source of this T cell receptor (beta chain) is a study of T cell changes during pregnancy in multiple sclerosis. The protocol was immunoSEQ multiplex PCR, while the TCRdb copy is restricted to in-frame clones and leaves out a portion. In the table there are about 120,000 clones, approximately 93% of which are singletons. V was pared by 5 bases and J by 0 bases, with 5 bases of the junction left unmatched. Looked up from germline, CDR1 is SNHLY and CDR2 is FYNNEI. CDR3 size: 15 residues. This chain joins TRBV2 and TRBJ1-2, with TRBD1 matching 8 bases. The material was peripheral blood, obtained before pregnancy. The origin of this receptor is a female donor with multiple sclerosis, enrolled in a pregnancy study. As DNA, the CDR3 is TGTGCCAGCAGTCTTGACAGGGGATCTAACTATGGCTACACCTTC. It translates to CASSLDRGSNYGYTF.